The 22 T cell receptor beta chains given below trace back to one sample, sequenced in a study of identical twins. MiXCR, run by TCRdb on the 5' RACE reads, gives a single entry per CDR3 protein. The table lists around 1.7 million distinct CDR3 sequences, 25% to 35% of them singletons. The sample consisted of cord blood. The receptors here all came from a newborn girl in good health.

With respect to this clonotype: The junction differs from germline at one of its ends, possibly a read error. The rearrangement joins TRBV7-2 to TRBJ2-1, with 8 bases lining up with TRBD2. Germline-derived CDR1 and CDR2 are SGHTA and FQGNSA. The CDR3 loop spans 14 amino acids. The CDR3 here is CASSVAGRLGEQFF. CDR3 in DNA: TGTGCCAGCAGCGTAGCGGGGCGTCTCGGTGAGCAGTTCTTC.

This chain links TRBV5-1 with TRBJ1-1, with no clear D. V lost 4 bases to trimming and J lost 0 bases, with 10 bases between them. Germline-derived CDR1 and CDR2 are SGHRS and YFSETQ. The CDR3 runs 14 residues. The CDR3 region has the DNA TGCGCCAGCAGCCAAGAGGCCGTGAACACTGAAGCTTTCTTT. Translating it yields CASSQEAVNTEAFF. The entire variable domain, with the rest obtained from reference TRBV5-1 and TRBJ1-1, is as follows: KAGVTQTPRYLIKTRGQQVTLSCSPISGHRSVSWYQQTPGQGLQFLFEYFSETQRNKGNFPGRFSGRQFSNSRSEMNVSTLELGDSALYLCASSQEAVNTEAFFGQGTRLTVV.

This clonotype was seen a handful of times. The V call is TRBV5-1, the J call TRBJ2-1; D ambiguous. This CDR3 has 15 residues. Germline V gives CDR1 SGHRS, CDR2 YFSETQ. Deletions cut 4 bases from V and 7 bases from J, with 18 bases between. CDR3 in amino acids: CASSPPLGLLNEQFF. In nucleotides, the CDR3 is TGCGCCAGCAGCCCCCCTCTCGGGTTACTGAATGAGCAGTTCTTC.

This clonotype was detected a few times. This chain links TRBV7-8 with TRBJ2-2; D possibly uses TRBD1 or TRBD2 (5 bases each). CDR3 length: 12 amino acids. Looked up from germline, CDR1 is SGHVS and CDR2 is FQNEAQ. V lost 8 bases and J 4 bases, leaving 8 bases between the germline ends. The CDR3 DNA follows: TGTGCCAGCGGGGGATCCACCGGGGAGCTGTTTTTT. Protein sequence: CASGGSTGELFF.

This clonotype was seen a few times. The V call is TRBV20-1, the J call TRBJ1-5, with D perhaps TRBD1 (5 bases). The V end was cut by 6 bases, the J end by 1 base, with 22 bases between. The length of the CDR3 is 17 residues. Looked up from germline, CDR1 is DFQATT and CDR2 is SNEGSKA (reference sequence). This CDR3 reads CSARGRPPSLSNQPQHF. CDR3 coding DNA: TGCAGTGCCCGGGGACGTCCACCCTCTCTCAGCAATCAGCCCCAGCATTTT.

Only a few counts were recorded for this clonotype. This rearrangement joins TRBV20-1 to TRBJ2-7; 11 nucleotides line up with TRBD2. The germline V gene has CDR1 DFQATT and CDR2 SNEGSKA (reference sequence). This CDR3 comprises 14 residues. The V and J ends lost 8 bases and 0 bases, in that order; junction bases with no gene match: 6. CDR3 sequence reads: CSPRLAGSSYEQYF. CDR3 DNA: TGCAGTCCAAGACTAGCGGGATCCTCCTACGAGCAGTACTTC.

About this clonotype itself: Its ends do not fully match the called genes, so a read error is possible. The chain combines TRBV7-2 with TRBJ1-2; the D gene is possibly TRBD1 (5 bases). Per germline, CDR1 SGHTA and CDR2 FQGNSA. The CDR3 has 14 amino acids. The CDR3 spells CASSFAGTDYGCTF. As DNA, the CDR3 is TGTGCCAGCAGCTTTGCCGGGACTGACTATGGCTGCACCTTC. Full variable domain (missing parts from reference TRBV7-2 and TRBJ1-2): GAGVSQSPSNKVTEKGKDVELRCDPISGHTALYWYRQSLGQGLEFLIYFQGNSAPDKSGLPSDRFSAERTGGSVSTLTIQRTQQEDSAVYLCASSFAGTDYGCTFGSGTRLTVV.

The chain is built from TRBV13 and TRBJ2-2; weak D call: TRBD2 (5 bases). There are 15 residues in the CDR3. In germline, CDR1 is PRHDT, CDR2 FYEKMQ (reference sequence). Trimming took 5 bases from V and 7 from J, leaving 17 bases between them. This chain's CDR3 is CASSPLLGSGGELFF. The CDR3 DNA follows: TGTGCCAGCAGCCCTTTACTGGGAAGCGGCGGGGAGCTGTTTTTT.

This clonotype was detected only a few times. The chain uses TRBV7-9 and TRBJ2-7; D is perhaps TRBD1 (6 bases). Germline V gives CDR1 SEHNR, CDR2 FQNEAQ (reference sequence). This CDR3 is 17 amino acids long. The ends were cut back, 5 bases at V and 2 bases at J, with 22 bases in the middle. CDR3 in amino acids: CASSSFAGRTVAYEQYF. The DNA for the CDR3 is TGTGCCAGCAGCAGCTTTGCGGGTCGGACAGTTGCCTACGAGCAGTACTTC.

A remark on this clonotype: At one end the junction does not follow the germline gene, possibly because of a read error. The rearrangement links TRBV4-2 to TRBJ2-4, with D perhaps given as TRBD1 or TRBD2 (6 bases each). Looked up from germline, CDR1 is LGHNA and CDR2 is YNFKEQ. The CDR3 contains 11 residues. CDR3 sequence (DNA): TGTGCCAGCAGCCCAGGGGACTCCTTTCACTTC. Its protein product is CASSPGDSFHF.

CDR3: CASSRWPAVSNYGYTF. DNA of the CDR3: TGTGCCAGCAGCCGATGGCCGGCGGTTTCTAACTATGGCTACACCTTC. The J gene is TRBJ1-2, the V gene TRBV4-2, with D hard to call. Trimming shortened V by 4 bases and J by 0 bases, and 15 bases separated the two germline ends. Germline V gene sequence: CDR1 LGHNA, CDR2 YNFKEQ. CDR3 size: 16 residues.

The rearrangement links TRBV20-1 to TRBJ1-2; D ambiguous. CDR3 length: 12 residues. CDR1 is DFQATT and CDR2 is SNEGSKA in the germline V gene (reference sequence). Trimming pared 5 bases from V and 1 base from J, leaving 8 bases between. The DNA for the CDR3 is TGCAGTGCTGTCGCGATTAACTATGGCTACACCTTC. It specifies CSAVAINYGYTF.

The chain uses TRBV3-1 and TRBJ2-3; 9 positions match TRBD2. There are 19 residues in the CDR3. Germline V gene sequence: CDR1 LGHDT, CDR2 YNNKEL (reference sequence). Trimming took 3 bases from V and 4 from J; bases not matched to a gene: 17. The CDR3 protein is CASSQSRLSGRSGPDTQYF. CDR3 sequence (DNA): TGTGCCAGCAGCCAGAGTCGTCTCAGCGGGAGGAGTGGCCCAGATACGCAGTATTTT.

The chain has TRBV4-1 and TRBJ2-7, with D possibly matching TRBD1 (6 bases). V lost 2 bases, J lost 12 bases, and 11 bases lay in between. Germline values: CDR1 MGHRA, CDR2 YSYEKL. The CDR3 loop spans 11 amino acids. The CDR3: CASSQFGTLYF. The CDR3 bases are TGCGCCAGCAGCCAATTCGGGACACTGTACTTC.

The V gene is TRBV20-1, the J gene TRBJ2-3; 7 bases match TRBD2. V gave up 6 bases and J gave up 2 bases; unmatched junction bases: 8. This CDR3 spans 14 amino acids. The germline gives CDR1 DFQATT, CDR2 SNEGSKA (reference sequence). The CDR3 DNA is TGCAGTGCGCCACCCGGGACTAACACAGATACGCAGTATTTT. Translation: CSAPPGTNTDTQYF.

The rearrangement links TRBV20-1 to TRBJ1-4; 12 nucleotides match TRBD1. The CDR3 consists of 15 residues. The germline V gene has CDR1 DFQATT and CDR2 SNEGSKA (reference sequence). The V and J ends lost 0 bases and 8 bases, in that order; junction bases with no gene match: 4. Written as DNA, the CDR3 is TGCAGTGCTAGAGATGGCGGGACAGGGGGCGAAAAACTGTTTTTT. It specifies CSARDGGTGGEKLFF.

This CDR3 reads CASSLGRQGRETQYF. For the CDR3, the DNA is TGTGCCAGCAGCTTAGGCCGACAGGGTAGAGAGACCCAGTACTTC. J is TRBJ2-5 and V is TRBV7-8, with 7 positions matching TRBD1. This CDR3 region has 15 residues. V dropped 1 base and J dropped 4; count of bases not matched to a gene: 6. Per the germline V gene, CDR1 is SGHVS and CDR2 is FQNEAQ.

The V call is TRBV20-1, the J call TRBJ2-3, with 7 bases that match TRBD2. This CDR3 has 15 residues. Germline CDR1 DFQATT, CDR2 SNEGSKA (reference sequence). Losses at the gene ends were 3 bases for V and 4 bases for J; bases not matched to a gene: 10. The CDR3: CSASRAGEGPDTQYF. The CDR3 nucleotides are TGCAGTGCTAGTAGGGCGGGAGAGGGTCCAGATACGCAGTATTTT.

This clonotype was counted many times. This sequence joins TRBV7-2 and TRBJ2-3; 8 bases agree with TRBD2. Germline values: CDR1 SGHTA, CDR2 FQGNSA. The J segment lost 4 bases and the V segment lost 3 bases, leaving 3 bases of the junction unmatched. CDR3 size: 14 residues. Here the CDR3 DNA reads TGTGCCAGCAGCTTCACTAGCGGCCCAGATACGCAGTATTTT. Translation: CASSFTSGPDTQYF. Full variable domain (outside the CDR3, taken from reference TRBV7-2 and TRBJ2-3): GAGVSQSPSNKVTEKGKDVELRCDPISGHTALYWYRQSLGQGLEFLIYFQGNSAPDKSGLPSDRFSAERTGGSVSTLTIQRTQQEDSAVYLCASSFTSGPDTQYFGPGTRLTVL.

The chain has TRBV24-1 and TRBJ2-2; 9 bases are a match to TRBD2. After removal of 2 bases from V and 13 bases from J, the junction contained 4 bases not matched to a gene. There are 13 residues in the CDR3. Germline V gene sequence: CDR1 KGHDR, CDR2 SFDVKD. CDR3 protein: CATSDSLAGGLFF. In DNA, the CDR3 is TGTGCCACCAGTGATTCACTAGCGGGTGGGCTGTTTTTT.

This chain links TRBV2 with TRBJ2-7, with 9 bases identical to TRBD1. J lost 3 bases, V lost 5 bases, and 8 bases had no gene match. The CDR3 is 15 amino acids. CDR1 and CDR2 (germline): SNHLY, FYNNEI. The CDR3 nucleotides read TGTGCCAGCAGTCGGGACAGGGCATTCGGCTACGAGCAGTACTTC. Protein sequence: CASSRDRAFGYEQYF.

The sample holds a few counts of this clonotype. The rearrangement links TRBV20-1 to TRBJ2-5; 11 bases agree with TRBD2. The V segment lost 5 bases and the J segment 11 bases; nucleotides outside the gene matches: 10. CDR3 length equals 13 residues. CDR1 is DFQATT, CDR2 SNEGSKA, per germline (reference sequence). The CDR3, as DNA: TGCAGTGCTTCCCTAGCGGGGGGCAATGAGCAGTACTTC. It encodes CSASLAGGNEQYF.